Presented here are 8 T cell receptor beta chains from one specimen sequenced in a study of blood T cells in healthy people across ages. PCR was performed a second time for roughly 7 to 11 cycles using a sample-barcoded 5' primer and a J-beta primer mix. TCRdb re-analysed the 5' RACE reads in MiXCR, keeping a single row per CDR3 protein. The table includes 650,000 to 800,000 distinct CDR3 sequences, around 45% detected once. The sequencing sample was made of blood. The receptors derive from a man aged 55 to 70 in good health.

This clonotype was seen a handful of times. V and J are TRBV5-8 and TRBJ2-7; 7 nucleotides agree with TRBD1. CDR1 is SGHTS, CDR2 YDEGEE, per germline. V was clipped by 6 bases and J by 3 bases; unmatched bases: 15. The CDR3 loop spans 16 amino acids. Written as DNA, the CDR3 is TGTGCCAGCACCCTTGGGGTGGGACAGAGTTTCTACGAGCAGTACTTC. Amino acid sequence: CASTLGVGQSFYEQYF.

The chain is built from TRBV4-1 and TRBJ2-4; TRBD2 might be the D (5 bases). The V end was cut by 0 bases, the J end by 0 bases, with 12 bases between. CDR1 and CDR2 (germline): MGHRA, YSYEKL. This CDR3 is built from 17 residues. The DNA for the CDR3 is TGCGCCAGCAGCCAAGATCTGTCAGGACTAGCCAAAAACATTCAGTACTTC. It is translated as CASSQDLSGLAKNIQYF.

The genes are TRBV19 and TRBJ2-3; D perhaps matches TRBD2 (6 bases). CDR3 length equals 17 residues. Trimming removed 4 bases from V and 0 bases from J, with 17 bases in between. The germline gives CDR1 LNHDA, CDR2 SQIVND (reference sequence). The CDR3 sequence: CASSKGTGRTSTDTQYF. CDR3 sequence (DNA): TGTGCCAGTAGTAAAGGCACCGGGAGAACTAGCACAGATACGCAGTATTTT.

With respect to this clonotype: A much more abundant neighbour one base away suggests this may be a read error. V usage is TRBV10-3 and J usage is TRBJ2-7, with D perhaps matching TRBD1 (6 bases). CDR1 and CDR2 (germline): ENHRY, SYGVKD. There are 14 residues in the CDR3. The CDR3 loop reads CGISETGTTYEQYF. DNA of the CDR3: TGTGGCATCAGTGAAACGGGGACAACCTACGAGCAGTACTTC.

The V gene is TRBV12-3 or TRBV12-4, the J gene TRBJ2-5; 11 nucleotides agree with TRBD2. V dropped 6 bases and J dropped 6; count of bases not matched to a gene: 9. This CDR3 is built from 15 residues. The CDR3 coding sequence is TGTGCCAGCAGCAGTAGCGGGGGGGCGCGCCAGACCCAGTACTTC. Its translation: CASSSSGGARQTQYF.

This clonotype was counted a few times. V usage is TRBV2 and J usage is TRBJ2-5; TRBD2 agrees at 12 bases. The CDR3 consists of 13 residues. Per germline, CDR1 SNHLY and CDR2 FYNNEI. V lost 10 bases and J lost 5; bases outside the gene matches: 5. Here the CDR3 DNA reads TGTGCCACCCGACTAGCGGGGGTGGAGACCCAGTACTTC. It encodes CATRLAGVETQYF.

In its sample, this clonotype was seen a few times. The chain has TRBV15 and TRBJ2-5; D is possibly TRBD2 (6 bases). The end of the DNA aligns better with TRBJ2-7, so the J call may be wrong. CDR1 and CDR2 (germline): LNHNV, YYDKDF (reference sequence). This CDR3 has 15 amino acids. The CDR3: CATSRDTGVGNEQYF. As DNA, the CDR3 is TGTGCCACCAGCAGAGATACGGGAGTGGGGAACGAGCAGTACTTC.

The chain links TRBV6-2 or TRBV6-3 to TRBJ2-1, with D perhaps TRBD1 or TRBD2 (5 bases each). From germline, CDR1 is MNHEY and CDR2 SVGEGT. Trimming left V 8 bases short and J 4 bases short, with 15 bases between. This CDR3 region has 14 residues. The CDR3 DNA reads TGTGCCAGCGGGGGTGGCCAGCGTTACAATGAGCAGTTCTTC. Its protein product is CASGGGQRYNEQFF.